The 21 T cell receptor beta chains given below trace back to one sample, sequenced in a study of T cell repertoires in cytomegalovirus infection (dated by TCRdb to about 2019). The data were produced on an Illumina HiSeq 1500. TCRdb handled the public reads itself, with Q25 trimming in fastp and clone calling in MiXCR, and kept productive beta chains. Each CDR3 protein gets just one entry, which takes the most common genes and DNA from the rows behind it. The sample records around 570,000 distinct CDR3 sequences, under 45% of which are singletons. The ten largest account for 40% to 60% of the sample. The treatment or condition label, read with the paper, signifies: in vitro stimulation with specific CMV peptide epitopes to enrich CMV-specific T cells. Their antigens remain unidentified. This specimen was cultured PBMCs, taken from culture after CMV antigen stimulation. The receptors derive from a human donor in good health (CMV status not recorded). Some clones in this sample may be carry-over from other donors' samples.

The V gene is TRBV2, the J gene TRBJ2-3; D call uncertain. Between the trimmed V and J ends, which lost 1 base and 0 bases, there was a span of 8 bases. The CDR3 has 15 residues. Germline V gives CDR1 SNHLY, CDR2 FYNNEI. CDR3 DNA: TGTGCCAGCAGTGAAGGGACGGCTAGCACAGATACGCAGTATTTT. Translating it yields CASSEGTASTDTQYF.

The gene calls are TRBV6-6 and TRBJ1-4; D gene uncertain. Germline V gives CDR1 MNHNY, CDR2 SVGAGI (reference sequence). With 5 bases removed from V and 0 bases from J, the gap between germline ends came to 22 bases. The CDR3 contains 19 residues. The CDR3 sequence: CASSVKGQVYSPTNEKLFF. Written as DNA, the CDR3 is TGTGCCAGCAGTGTCAAGGGCCAAGTTTATTCACCAACTAATGAAAAACTGTTTTTT.

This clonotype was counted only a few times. For the CDR3, the DNA is TGTGCCAGCAGCCTCCGATTCAACGCGATGGGTGGAGAGACCCAGTACTTC. This encodes CASSLRFNAMGGETQYF. The chain links TRBV7-2 to TRBJ2-5, with D hard to call. Trimming pared 5 bases from V and 4 bases from J, leaving 23 bases between. This CDR3 has 17 residues. The V gene's germline CDR1 is SGHTA and CDR2 FQGNSA.

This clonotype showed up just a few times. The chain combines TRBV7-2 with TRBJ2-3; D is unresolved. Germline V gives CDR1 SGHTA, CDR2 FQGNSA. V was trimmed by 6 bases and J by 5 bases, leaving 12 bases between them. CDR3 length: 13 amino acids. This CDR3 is CASSSPTEDTQYF. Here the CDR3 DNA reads TGTGCCAGCAGTTCCCCGACTGAAGATACGCAGTATTTT.

Written as DNA, the CDR3 is TGTGCCAGCAGCTTGAGAGGGGCCTCTGGAAACACCATATATTTT. This encodes CASSLRGASGNTIYF. V gene TRBV7-2 combines with J gene TRBJ1-3; tentatively, D is TRBD1 (5 bases). CDR3 size: 15 residues. CDR1 and CDR2 from the germline V gene are SGHTA and FQGNSA. V was clipped by 3 bases and J by 0 bases, with 9 bases between them. The full variable domain, rest sourced from reference TRBV7-2 and TRBJ1-3, is GAGVSQSPSNKVTEKGKDVELRCDPISGHTALYWYRQSLGQGLEFLIYFQGNSAPDKSGLPSDRFSAERTGGSVSTLTIQRTQQEDSAVYLCASSLRGASGNTIYFGEGSWLTVV.

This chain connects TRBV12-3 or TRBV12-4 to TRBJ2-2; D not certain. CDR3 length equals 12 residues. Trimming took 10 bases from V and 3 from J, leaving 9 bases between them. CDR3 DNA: TGTGCCACAACTGGGGACACCGGGGAGCTGTTTTTT. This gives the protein CATTGDTGELFF.

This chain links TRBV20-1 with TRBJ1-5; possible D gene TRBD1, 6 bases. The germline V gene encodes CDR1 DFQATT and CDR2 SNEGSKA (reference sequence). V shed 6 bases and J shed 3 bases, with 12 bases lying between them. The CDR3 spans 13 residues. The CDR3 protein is CSAIQGYNQPQHF. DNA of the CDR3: TGCAGTGCAATACAGGGTTACAATCAGCCCCAGCATTTT.

Here the CDR3 reads CSARVDRYEQYF. CDR3 nucleotides: TGCAGTGCTAGAGTGGACCGCTACGAGCAGTACTTC. The chain employs TRBV20-1 and TRBJ2-7; D gene unclear. Germline lookup yields CDR1 DFQATT and CDR2 SNEGSKA (reference sequence). The CDR3 totals 12 residues. Trimming cost V 1 base and J 3 bases, with 7 bases left between them.

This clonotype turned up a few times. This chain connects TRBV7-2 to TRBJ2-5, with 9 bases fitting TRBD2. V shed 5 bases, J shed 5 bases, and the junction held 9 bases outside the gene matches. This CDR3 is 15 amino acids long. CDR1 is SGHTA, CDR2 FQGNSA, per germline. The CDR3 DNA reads TGTGCCAGCAGCCGTGTGAGCGGGAGGATTGAGACCCAGTACTTC. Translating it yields CASSRVSGRIETQYF.

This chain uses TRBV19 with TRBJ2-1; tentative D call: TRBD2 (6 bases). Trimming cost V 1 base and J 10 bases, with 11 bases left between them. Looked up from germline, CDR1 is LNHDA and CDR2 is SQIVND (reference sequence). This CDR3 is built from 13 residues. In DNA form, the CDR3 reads TGTGCCAGTAGTATAGGGGCGGGGCTGGAGCAGTTCTTC. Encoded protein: CASSIGAGLEQFF.

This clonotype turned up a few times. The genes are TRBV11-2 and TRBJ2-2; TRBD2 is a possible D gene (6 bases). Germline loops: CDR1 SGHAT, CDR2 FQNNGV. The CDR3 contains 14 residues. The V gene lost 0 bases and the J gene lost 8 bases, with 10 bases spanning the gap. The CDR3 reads CASSLDLREGELFF. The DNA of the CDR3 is TGTGCCAGCAGCTTAGATCTGCGGGAAGGGGAGCTGTTTTTT.

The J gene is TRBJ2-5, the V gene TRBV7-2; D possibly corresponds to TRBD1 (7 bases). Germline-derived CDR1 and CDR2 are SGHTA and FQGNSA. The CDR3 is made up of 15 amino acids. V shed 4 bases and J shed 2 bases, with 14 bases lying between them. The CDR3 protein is CASSSGGQRQETQYF. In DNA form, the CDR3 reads TGTGCCAGCAGCTCCGGGGGACAGAGACAAGAGACCCAGTACTTC.

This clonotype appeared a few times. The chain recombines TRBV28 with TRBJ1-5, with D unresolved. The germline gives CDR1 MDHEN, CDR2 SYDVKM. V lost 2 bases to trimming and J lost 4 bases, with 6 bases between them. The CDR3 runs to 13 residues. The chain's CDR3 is CASSLSWNQPQHF. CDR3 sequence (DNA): TGTGCCAGCAGTTTAAGCTGGAATCAGCCCCAGCATTTT.

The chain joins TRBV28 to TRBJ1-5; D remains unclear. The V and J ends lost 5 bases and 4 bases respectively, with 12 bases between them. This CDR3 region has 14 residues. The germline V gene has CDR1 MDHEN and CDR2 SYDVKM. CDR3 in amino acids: CASSPGIINQPQHF. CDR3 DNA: TGTGCCAGCAGTCCTGGGATAATTAATCAGCCCCAGCATTTT.

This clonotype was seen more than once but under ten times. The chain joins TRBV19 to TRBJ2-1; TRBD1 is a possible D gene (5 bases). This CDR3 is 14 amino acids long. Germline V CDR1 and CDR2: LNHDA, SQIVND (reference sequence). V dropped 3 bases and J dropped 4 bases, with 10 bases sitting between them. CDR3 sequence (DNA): TGTGCCAGTAGTATCAGGGCGGAATACAATGAGCAGTTCTTC. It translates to CASSIRAEYNEQFF.

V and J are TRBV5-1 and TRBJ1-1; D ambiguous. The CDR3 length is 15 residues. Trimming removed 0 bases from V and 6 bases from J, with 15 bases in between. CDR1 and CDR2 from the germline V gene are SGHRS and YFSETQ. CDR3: CASSLAPVTEAEAFF. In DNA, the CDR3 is TGCGCCAGCAGCTTGGCCCCCGTTACGGAGGCTGAAGCTTTCTTT.

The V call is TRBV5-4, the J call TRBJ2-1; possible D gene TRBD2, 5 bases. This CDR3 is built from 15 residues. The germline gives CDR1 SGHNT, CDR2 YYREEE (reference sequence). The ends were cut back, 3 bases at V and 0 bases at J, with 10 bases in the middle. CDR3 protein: CASSSRLSSYNEQFF. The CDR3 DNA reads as TGTGCCAGCAGCTCCCGACTAAGCTCCTACAATGAGCAGTTCTTC. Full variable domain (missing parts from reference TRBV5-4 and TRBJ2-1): ETGVTQSPTHLIKTRGQQVTLRCSSQSGHNTVSWYQQALGQGPQFIFQYYREEENGRGNFPPRFSGLQFPNYSSELNVNALELDDSALYLCASSSRLSSYNEQFFGPGTRLTVL.

Here the CDR3 reads CASRRGGTEAFF. Here the CDR3 DNA reads TGTGCCAGCAGGAGGGGGGGCACTGAAGCTTTCTTT. The J gene is TRBJ1-1, the V gene TRBV27; D may be TRBD1 (6 bases). V was cut by 6 bases and J by 4 bases, with 9 bases left in between. Germline V lookup: CDR1 MNHEY, CDR2 SMNVEV (reference sequence). The CDR3 has 12 amino acids.

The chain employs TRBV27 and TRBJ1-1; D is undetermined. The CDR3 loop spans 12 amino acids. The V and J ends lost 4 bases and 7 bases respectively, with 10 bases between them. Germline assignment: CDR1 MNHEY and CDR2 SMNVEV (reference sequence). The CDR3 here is CASSYQAGEAFF. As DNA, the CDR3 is TGTGCCAGCAGTTATCAAGCCGGTGAAGCTTTCTTT.

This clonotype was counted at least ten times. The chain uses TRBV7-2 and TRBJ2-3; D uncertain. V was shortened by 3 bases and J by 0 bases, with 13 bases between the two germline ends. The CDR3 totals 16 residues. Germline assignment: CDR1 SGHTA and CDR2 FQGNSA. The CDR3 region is CASSFSWRTSTDTQYF. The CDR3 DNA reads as TGTGCCAGCAGCTTTTCTTGGAGAACTAGCACAGATACGCAGTATTTT.

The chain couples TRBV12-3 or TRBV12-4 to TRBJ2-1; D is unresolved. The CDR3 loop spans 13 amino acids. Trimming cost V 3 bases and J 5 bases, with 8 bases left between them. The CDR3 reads CASSFFGHNEQFF. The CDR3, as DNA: TGTGCCAGCAGTTTTTTTGGGCACAATGAGCAGTTCTTC.